This record concerns one T cell receptor beta chain sequence. This CDR3 region has 16 residues. Germline V gives CDR1 SGHTS, CDR2 YDEGEE. The ends were cut back, 7 bases at V and 4 bases at J, with 20 bases in the middle. This specimen belongs to a study of blood T cell repertoires in COVID-19. Study overall: T cells, B-cell-depleted T cells, or PBMCs provided the cDNA or gDNA that served as material.

Sequencing was performed with immunoSEQ multiplex PCR; in TCRdb, only in-frame clones are kept and a portion is missing. Of tens of thousands of clones in the sample, about 80% were seen once. The rearrangement uses TRBV5-8 and TRBJ2-2, with a possible D match to TRBD2 (6 bases). The source material was peripheral blood. The origin of this receptor is a man in his sixties or seventies with active or convalescent COVID-19. For the CDR3, the DNA is TGTGCCAGCGGCCGATGGAGGGGAAGTATCACCGGGGAGCTGTTTTTT. Protein: CASGRWRGSITGELFF.